A selection of T cell receptor beta chains follows, all from one sample in a study of T cells in Graves' hyperthyroidism and ophthalmopathy. TCRdb independently ran MiXCR on the multiplex PCR reads; one entry per CDR3 protein. The table records 300,000 to 400,000 distinct CDR3 sequences, more than 12% of them present only once. The sample taken for sequencing was blood. Receptors were obtained from a woman aged 25 to 39 with Graves' ophthalmopathy. Each CDR3 is given with its conserved first and last residue. A D gene is named only where the DNA matches it firmly. Where a row states a size, it is once, few, many or the class of an expanded clone; other rows omit it.

d_call	v_call	cdr3_length	clone_size	j_call	cdr3_aa	cdr3_nt
.	TRBV2	15	many	TRBJ1-1	CASSAGRGENTEAFF	TGTGCCAGCAGTGCAGGTAGGGGGGAGAACACTGAAGCTTTCTTT
TRBD1	TRBV6-2/TRBV6-3	15	.	TRBJ1-6	CASSYSGGTVLPLHF	TGTGCCAGCAGTTACTCCGGCGGGACAGTCTTACCCCTCCACTTT
TRBD1	TRBV29-1	14	.	TRBJ2-7	CSVESTGGLYEQYF	TGCAGCGTTGAATCGACAGGGGGCCTCTACGAGCAGTACTTC
.	TRBV6-1	17	many	TRBJ1-2	CASSEGTRDTRHYGYTF	TGTGCCAGCAGTGAGGGGACCCGGGACACCAGACACTATGGCTACACCTTC
.	TRBV20-1	15	many	TRBJ2-7	CSARHPDYPPYEQYF	TGCAGTGCTAGACACCCGGACTATCCACCCTACGAGCAGTACTTC
.	TRBV7-6	14	once	TRBJ2-1	CASSVKSSYNEQFF	TGTGCCAGCAGCGTCAAAAGCTCCTACAATGAGCAGTTCTTC
TRBD1	TRBV19	11	.	TRBJ2-7	CASARQGKQYF	TGTGCCAGTGCCCGACAGGGGAAGCAGTACTTC
TRBD2	TRBV3-1	14	many	TRBJ2-1	CASSSLAGDNEQFF	TGTGCCAGCAGCAGCCTAGCGGGGGACAATGAGCAGTTCTTC
.	TRBV28	15	.	TRBJ2-3	CASSFPGGGADTQYF	TGTGCCAGCAGTTTCCCGGGGGGCGGCGCGGATACGCAGTATTTT
.	TRBV12-3/TRBV12-4	15	.	TRBJ2-3	CASSLARPEGDTQYF	TGTGCCAGCAGTTTAGCGAGACCGGAGGGAGATACGCAGTATTTT
.	TRBV20-1	12	many	TRBJ2-7	CSARVASDEQYF	TGCAGTGCTAGAGTAGCAAGCGACGAGCAGTACTTC
.	TRBV12-3/TRBV12-4	13	many	TRBJ2-5	CASSLGDRETQYF	TGTGCCAGCAGTTTGGGGGATCGGGAGACCCAGTACTTC
.	TRBV4-2	18	.	TRBJ2-3	CASSQDTPARSGADTQYF	TGTGCCAGCAGCCAAGATACCCCCGCCCGTTCGGGAGCAGATACGCAGTATTTT
TRBD1	TRBV6-1	16	many	TRBJ2-7	CASSQRHGTEQYEQYF	TGTGCCAGCAGCCAACGTCACGGGACAGAGCAATACGAGCAGTACTTC